The 10 T cell receptor beta chains in this list originate from one sample, sequenced in a study of OX40 agonist ivuxolimab in advanced cancers. Libraries were prepared by immunoSEQ multiplex PCR; TCRdb keeps only in-frame clonotypes and omits some of them. The table records around 63,000 clones, approximately 92% of them present only once. The specimen comprised CD4+ or CD8+ T cells sorted from blood, sampled in a trial of the OX40 agonist ivuxolimab. The receptor source for this set is an adult with an advanced solid tumor such as melanoma, head and neck, liver or kidney cancer.

This clone was seen just once. V and J are TRBV5-1 and TRBJ2-7; D is ambiguous. The germline V gene encodes CDR1 SGHRS and CDR2 YFSETQ. The CDR3 is made up of 13 amino acids. Trimming cost V 4 bases and J 1 base, with 9 bases left between them. The CDR3 DNA reads as TGCGCCAGCAGCCCACACGGATCCTACGAGCAGTACTTC. It codes for CASSPHGSYEQYF.

V usage is TRBV5-6 and J usage is TRBJ1-2, with D unclear. The germline V gene encodes CDR1 SGHDT and CDR2 YYEEEE. The CDR3 contains 13 residues. Trimming took 5 bases from V and 8 from J, leaving 16 bases between them. The CDR3 DNA reads TGTGCCAGCAGGCCTGGACGCTGGTGGGGCTACACCTTC. Its translation: CASRPGRWWGYTF.

This clone was recorded only once. The rearrangement links TRBV11-1 to TRBJ2-7; 11 nucleotides line up with TRBD2. CDR1 and CDR2 from the germline V gene are SGHAT and FQDESV (reference sequence). The V gene end was trimmed by 1 base and the J gene end by 4 bases; junction bases not matched to a gene: 12. The CDR3 extends over 18 amino acids. CDR3 loop: CASSLGLRLAGSGYEQYF. The CDR3 DNA sequence: TGTGCCAGCAGCTTAGGGCTCCGACTAGCGGGATCGGGGTACGAGCAGTACTTC.

V usage is TRBV29-1 and J usage is TRBJ1-2; D remains unclear. Trimming removed 7 bases at V and 3 bases at J, with 27 bases between. The CDR3 is made up of 17 amino acids. Germline V gene sequence: CDR1 SQVTM, CDR2 ANQGSEA. The CDR3 bases are TGCAGCGATATGACTTTCTTCGACGGGCTACTGGACTATGGCTACACCTTC. Amino acids: CSDMTFFDGLLDYGYTF.

This chain links TRBV5-1 with TRBJ1-3, with TRBD1 matching over 10 bases. The germline CDR1 and CDR2 sequences are SGHRS and YFSETQ. This CDR3 has 15 residues. V gave up 1 base and J gave up 4 bases; unmatched junction bases: 2. The DNA of the CDR3 is TGCGCCAGCAGCTTGCAGGGACAGGGGGGAAACACCATATATTTT. It codes for CASSLQGQGGNTIYF.

This clone was picked up one time. The chain employs TRBV2 and TRBJ2-3; D ambiguous. Looked up from germline, CDR1 is SNHLY and CDR2 is FYNNEI. The CDR3 has 14 residues. Trimming took 7 bases from V and 10 from J, leaving 21 bases between them. CDR3 residues: CASTTTTLASAQYF. CDR3 sequence (DNA): TGTGCCAGCACTACCACCACCCTCGCTAGTGCGCAGTATTTT.

The chain carries TRBV28 and TRBJ2-5; D is uncertain. CDR3 length: 12 residues. V was clipped by 6 bases and J by 5 bases, with 10 bases between them. CDR1 is MDHEN and CDR2 is SYDVKM in the germline V gene. CDR3 region: CASRRIPETQYF. Written as DNA, the CDR3 is TGTGCCAGCAGGCGTATCCCCGAGACCCAGTACTTC.

The chain combines TRBV27 with TRBJ1-4; D may be TRBD1 (6 bases). V was shortened by 2 bases and J by 4 bases, with 14 bases between the two germline ends. This CDR3 comprises 16 residues. CDR1 is MNHEY, CDR2 SMNVEV, per germline (reference sequence). DNA for the CDR3: TGTGCCAGCAGTTTAAGTCGACAGGCGTATAATGAAAAACTGTTTTTT. Amino acids: CASSLSRQAYNEKLFF. Supplemented by reference TRBV27 and TRBJ1-4, the full variable domain reads EAQVTQNPRYLITVTGKKLTVTCSQNMNHEYMSWYRQDPGLGLRQIYYSMNVEVTDKGDVPEGYKVSRKEKRNFPLILESPSPNQTSLYFCASSLSRQAYNEKLFFGSGTQLSVL.

The rearrangement links TRBV5-1 to TRBJ2-5; no reliable D call. Trimming shortened V by 3 bases and J by 0 bases, and 15 bases separated the two germline ends. CDR3 length: 16 residues. Germline V gene lookup returns CDR1 SGHRS and CDR2 YFSETQ. CDR3 coding DNA: TGCGCCAGCAGCTGGACCAGTTCTACGTACCAAGAGACCCAGTACTTC. This sequence encodes CASSWTSSTYQETQYF.

V gene TRBV7-9 combines with J gene TRBJ1-6; a weak D match, TRBD1 (6 bases). Germline assignment: CDR1 SEHNR and CDR2 FQNEAQ (reference sequence). This CDR3 contains 13 residues. Trimming stripped 8 bases from V and 5 bases from J, with 10 bases between. CDR3 residues: CASAQGNNSPLHF. CDR3 sequence (DNA): TGTGCCAGCGCACAGGGCAATAATTCACCCCTCCACTTT.